The clone carrying this TCR beta chain was found a few times. Its antigen remains unidentified. Generated by immunoSEQ multiplex PCR, the TCRdb table keeps only in-frame clones and is missing some. This table holds some 96,000 clones, less than 50% found once. Germline V CDR1 and CDR2: SGHNT, YYREEE (reference sequence). This CDR3 spans 17 amino acids. Losses at the gene ends were 3 bases for V and 5 bases for J; bases not matched to a gene: 10. This sample is drawn from a study of shared clonotypes between healthy human individuals. General study findings and limits: Among donors, clonotype sharing was expected to be affected by sequencing depth.

All donors were healthy HIV-negative adults lacking recent acute infections or vaccinations. The rearrangement uses TRBV5-4 and TRBJ2-5; 13 nucleotides match TRBD2. The source material was PBMCs. The receptor was isolated from a woman aged 40 to 50 in good health. Some clones in this sample may be carry-over from other donors' samples. The CDR3 sequence is CASSWKGLAGKGETQYF. As DNA, the CDR3 is TGTGCCAGCAGCTGGAAGGGACTAGCGGGAAAGGGGGAGACCCAGTACTTC.